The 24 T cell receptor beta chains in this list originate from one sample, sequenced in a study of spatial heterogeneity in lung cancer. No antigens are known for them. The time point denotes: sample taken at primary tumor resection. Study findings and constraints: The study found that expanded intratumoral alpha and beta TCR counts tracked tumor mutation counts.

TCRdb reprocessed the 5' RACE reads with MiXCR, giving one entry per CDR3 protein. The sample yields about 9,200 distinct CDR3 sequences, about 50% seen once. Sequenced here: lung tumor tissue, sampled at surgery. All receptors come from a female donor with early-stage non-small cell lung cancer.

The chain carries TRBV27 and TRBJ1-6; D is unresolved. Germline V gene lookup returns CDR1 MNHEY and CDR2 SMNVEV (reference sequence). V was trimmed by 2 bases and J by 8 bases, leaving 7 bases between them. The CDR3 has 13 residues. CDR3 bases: TGTGCCAGCAGTTTAAAGGGAGATTCACCCCTCCACTTT. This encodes CASSLKGDSPLHF.

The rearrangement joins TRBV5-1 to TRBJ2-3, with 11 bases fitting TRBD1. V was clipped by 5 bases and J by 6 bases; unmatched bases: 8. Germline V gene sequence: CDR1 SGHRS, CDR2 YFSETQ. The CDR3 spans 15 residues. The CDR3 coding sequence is TGCGCCAGCAGTCCCCCGGACAGGGGGCTGGATACGCAGTATTTT. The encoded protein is CASSPPDRGLDTQYF. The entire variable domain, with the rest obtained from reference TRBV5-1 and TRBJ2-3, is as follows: KAGVTQTPRYLIKTRGQQVTLSCSPISGHRSVSWYQQTPGQGLQFLFEYFSETQRNKGNFPGRFSGRQFSNSRSEMNVSTLELGDSALYLCASSPPDRGLDTQYFGPGTRLTVL.

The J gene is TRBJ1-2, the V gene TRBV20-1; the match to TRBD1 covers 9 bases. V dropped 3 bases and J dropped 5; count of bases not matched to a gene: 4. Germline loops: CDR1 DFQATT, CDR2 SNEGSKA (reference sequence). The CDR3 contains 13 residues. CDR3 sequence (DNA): TGCAGTGCTAGTCGTGGACAGGGGTATGGCTACACCTTC. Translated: CSASRGQGYGYTF.

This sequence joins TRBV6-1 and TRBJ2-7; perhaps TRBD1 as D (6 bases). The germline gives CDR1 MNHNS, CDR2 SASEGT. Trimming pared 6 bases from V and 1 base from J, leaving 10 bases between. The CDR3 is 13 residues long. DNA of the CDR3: TGTGCCAGCAGCGGACAGTTGTCCTACGAGCAGTACTTC. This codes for CASSGQLSYEQYF.

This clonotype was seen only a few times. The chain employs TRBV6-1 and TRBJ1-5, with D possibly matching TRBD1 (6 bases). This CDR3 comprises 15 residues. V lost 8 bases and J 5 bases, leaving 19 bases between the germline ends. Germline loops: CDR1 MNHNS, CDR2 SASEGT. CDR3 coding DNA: TGTGCCAGCTTGAGAACCGGGACACCCTATCAGCCCCAGCATTTT. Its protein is CASLRTGTPYQPQHF.

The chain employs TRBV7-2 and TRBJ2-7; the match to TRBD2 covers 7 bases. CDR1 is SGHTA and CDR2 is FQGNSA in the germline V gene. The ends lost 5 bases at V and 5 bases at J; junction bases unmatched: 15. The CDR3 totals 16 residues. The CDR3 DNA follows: TGTGCCAGCAGCCAAGATCAGGTGCGGGGGATCCACGAGCAGTACTTC. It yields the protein CASSQDQVRGIHEQYF.

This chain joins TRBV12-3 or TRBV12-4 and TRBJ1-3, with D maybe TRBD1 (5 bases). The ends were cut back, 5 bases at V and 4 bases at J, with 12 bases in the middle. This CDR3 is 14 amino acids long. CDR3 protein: CASSRGTAGNTIYF. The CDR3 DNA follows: TGTGCCAGCAGTCGCGGGACCGCCGGAAACACCATATATTTT.

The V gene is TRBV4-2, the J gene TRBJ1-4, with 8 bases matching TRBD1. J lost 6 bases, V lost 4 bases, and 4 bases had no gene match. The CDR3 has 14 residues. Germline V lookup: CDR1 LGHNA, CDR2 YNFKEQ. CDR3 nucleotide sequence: TGTGCCAGCAGCCCCGACAGGGGAGATGAAAAACTGTTTTTT. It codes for CASSPDRGDEKLFF.

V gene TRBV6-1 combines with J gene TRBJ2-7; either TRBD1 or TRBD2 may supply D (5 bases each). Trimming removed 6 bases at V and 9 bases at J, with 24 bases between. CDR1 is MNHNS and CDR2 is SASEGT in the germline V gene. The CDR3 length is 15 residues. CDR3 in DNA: TGTGCCAGCAGAAACCACCGGGACCCACTCTTCGGGCAGTACTTC. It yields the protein CASRNHRDPLFGQYF.

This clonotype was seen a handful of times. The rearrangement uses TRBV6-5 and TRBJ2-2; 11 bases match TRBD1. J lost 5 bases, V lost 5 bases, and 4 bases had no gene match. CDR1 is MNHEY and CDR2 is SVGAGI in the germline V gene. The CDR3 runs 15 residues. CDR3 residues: CASSLGQGVTGELFF. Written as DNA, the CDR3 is TGTGCCAGCAGTCTGGGACAGGGGGTGACCGGGGAGCTGTTTTTT.

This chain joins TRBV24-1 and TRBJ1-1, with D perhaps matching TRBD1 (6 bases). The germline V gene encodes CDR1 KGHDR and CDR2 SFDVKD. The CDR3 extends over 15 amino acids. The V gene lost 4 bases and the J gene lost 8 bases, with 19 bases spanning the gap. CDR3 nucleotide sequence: TGTGCCACCAGTGAGGAAATCCGCAGGGGAGTAGAAGCTTTCTTT. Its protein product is CATSEEIRRGVEAFF.

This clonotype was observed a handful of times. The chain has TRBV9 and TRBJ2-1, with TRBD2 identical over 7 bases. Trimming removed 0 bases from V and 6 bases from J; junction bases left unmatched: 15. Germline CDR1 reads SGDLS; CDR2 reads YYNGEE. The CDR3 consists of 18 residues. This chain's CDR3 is CASSVDLRSGRGGNEQFF. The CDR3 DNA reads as TGTGCCAGCAGCGTAGACCTCCGTAGCGGGCGCGGGGGCAATGAGCAGTTCTTC.

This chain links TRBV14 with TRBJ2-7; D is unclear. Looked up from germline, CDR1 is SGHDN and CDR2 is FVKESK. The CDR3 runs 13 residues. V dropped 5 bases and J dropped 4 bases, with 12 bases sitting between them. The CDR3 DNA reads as TGTGCCAGCAGCAACCGTCGGGTATACGAGCAGTACTTC. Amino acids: CASSNRRVYEQYF.

CDR3 sequence (DNA): TGTGCCAGCAGCTCCTACAAGGCCCTCCACTTT. Protein sequence: CASSSYKALHF. V gene TRBV5-5 combines with J gene TRBJ1-6, with D unclear. The germline CDR1 and CDR2 sequences are SGHKS and YYEKEE (reference sequence). The length of the CDR3 is 11 residues. Deletions cut 3 bases from V and 14 bases from J, with 9 bases between.

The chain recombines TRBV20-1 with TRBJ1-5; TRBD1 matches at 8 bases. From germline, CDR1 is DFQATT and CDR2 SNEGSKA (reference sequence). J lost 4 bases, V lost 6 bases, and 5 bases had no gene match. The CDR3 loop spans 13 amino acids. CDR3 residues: CSAGRTGNQPQHF. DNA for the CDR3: TGCAGTGCGGGCCGGACAGGGAATCAGCCCCAGCATTTT.

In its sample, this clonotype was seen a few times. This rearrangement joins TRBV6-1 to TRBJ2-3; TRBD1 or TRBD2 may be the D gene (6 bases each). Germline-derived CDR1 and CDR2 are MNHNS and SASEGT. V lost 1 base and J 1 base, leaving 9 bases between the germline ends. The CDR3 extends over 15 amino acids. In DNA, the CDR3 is TGTGCCAGCAGTGAAGAGGAGGGGGGCACAGATACGCAGTATTTT. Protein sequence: CASSEEEGGTDTQYF.

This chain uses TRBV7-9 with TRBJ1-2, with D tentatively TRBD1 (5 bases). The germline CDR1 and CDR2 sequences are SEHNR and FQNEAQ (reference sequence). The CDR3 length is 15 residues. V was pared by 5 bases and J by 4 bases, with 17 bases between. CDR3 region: CASSPLRTLGYGYTF. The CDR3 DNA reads TGTGCCAGCAGCCCCCTGAGGACATTGGGCTATGGCTACACCTTC.

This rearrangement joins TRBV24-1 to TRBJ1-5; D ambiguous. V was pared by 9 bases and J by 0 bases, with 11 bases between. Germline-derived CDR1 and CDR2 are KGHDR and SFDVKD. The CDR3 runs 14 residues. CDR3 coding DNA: TGTGCCACCTCTCCAGGACTTAGCAATCAGCCCCAGCATTTT. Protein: CATSPGLSNQPQHF.

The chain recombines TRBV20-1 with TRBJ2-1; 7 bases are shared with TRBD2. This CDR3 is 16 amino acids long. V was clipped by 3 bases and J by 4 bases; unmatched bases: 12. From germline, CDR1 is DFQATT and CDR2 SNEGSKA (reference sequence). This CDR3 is CSASSGGLAVYNEQFF. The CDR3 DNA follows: TGCAGTGCTAGTTCGGGAGGTCTAGCGGTTTACAATGAGCAGTTCTTC.

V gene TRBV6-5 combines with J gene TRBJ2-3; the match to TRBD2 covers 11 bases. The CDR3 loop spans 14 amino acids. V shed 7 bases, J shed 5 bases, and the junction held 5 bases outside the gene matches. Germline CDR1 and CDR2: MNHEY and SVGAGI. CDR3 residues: CASTLAGGRDTQYF. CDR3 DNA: TGTGCCAGCACCCTAGCGGGGGGAAGAGATACGCAGTATTTT.

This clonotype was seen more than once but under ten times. CDR3 DNA sequence: TGTGCCAGCAGTTTAGGGCAGAATAGCAATCAGCCCCAGCATTTT. Translated: CASSLGQNSNQPQHF. This sequence joins TRBV12-3 or TRBV12-4 and TRBJ1-5; D not resolved. With 1 base removed from V and 0 bases from J, the gap between germline ends came to 7 bases. The CDR3 contains 15 residues.

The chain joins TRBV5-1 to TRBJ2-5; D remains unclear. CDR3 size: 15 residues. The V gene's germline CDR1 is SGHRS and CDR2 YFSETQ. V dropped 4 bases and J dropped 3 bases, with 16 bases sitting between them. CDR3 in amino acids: CASSPRDPSKETQYF. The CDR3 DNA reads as TGCGCCAGCAGCCCACGAGATCCCAGCAAAGAGACCCAGTACTTC. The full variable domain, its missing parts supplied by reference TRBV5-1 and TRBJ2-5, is KAGVTQTPRYLIKTRGQQVTLSCSPISGHRSVSWYQQTPGQGLQFLFEYFSETQRNKGNFPGRFSGRQFSNSRSEMNVSTLELGDSALYLCASSPRDPSKETQYFGPGTRLLVL.

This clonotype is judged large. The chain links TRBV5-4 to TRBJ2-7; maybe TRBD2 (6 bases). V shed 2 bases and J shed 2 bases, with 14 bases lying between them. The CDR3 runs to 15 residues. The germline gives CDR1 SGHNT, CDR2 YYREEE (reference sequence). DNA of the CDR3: TGTGCCAGCAGCTTACTGGGGGGACGGACCTACGAGCAGTACTTC. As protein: CASSLLGGRTYEQYF.

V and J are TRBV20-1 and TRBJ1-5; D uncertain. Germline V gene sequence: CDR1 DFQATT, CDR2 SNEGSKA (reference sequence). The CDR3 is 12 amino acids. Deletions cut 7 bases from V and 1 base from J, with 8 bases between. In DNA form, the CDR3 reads TGCAGTGTCAAGGGCAGCAATCAGCCCCAGCATTTT. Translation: CSVKGSNQPQHF.